These 21 T cell receptor beta chains were all obtained from the same sample, sequenced in a study of blood T cells in healthy people across ages. Alongside a J-beta primer mix, a sample-barcoded 5' primer served in a second PCR lasting about 7 to 12 cycles. TCRdb fed the 5' RACE reads into MiXCR, producing one record per CDR3 protein. The sample carries about 570,000 distinct CDR3 sequences, approximately 25% recorded once. The sequenced sample consisted of blood. The receptors were sampled from a woman in her seventies in good health.

This CDR3 reads CASSLDRSLRNTEAFF. The CDR3, as DNA: TGTGCCAGCAGTTTGGACAGGAGCTTACGGAACACTGAAGCTTTCTTT. The V call is TRBV12-3 or TRBV12-4, the J call TRBJ1-1; 7 bases fit TRBD1. V shed 3 bases, J shed 1 base, and the junction held 8 bases outside the gene matches. The length of the CDR3 is 16 residues.

This clonotype came up a few times. The rearrangement links TRBV5-1 to TRBJ2-5; D uncertain. This CDR3 is built from 15 residues. Germline V gene sequence: CDR1 SGHRS, CDR2 YFSETQ. V gave up 6 bases and J gave up 0 bases, with 15 bases separating them. The CDR3 nucleotides are TGCGCCAGCACGACGGACCGAGTAAACCAAGAGACCCAGTACTTC. This sequence encodes CASTTDRVNQETQYF.

The chain uses TRBV3-1 and TRBJ2-7; weak D call: TRBD2 (6 bases). The CDR3 totals 14 residues. Germline CDR1 reads LGHDT; CDR2 reads YNNKEL (reference sequence). Trimming removed 2 bases at V and 2 bases at J, with 10 bases between. The CDR3 bases are TGTGCCAGCAGCCAAAGTGGCGGGACCTACGAGCAGTACTTC. This gives the protein CASSQSGGTYEQYF.

This clonotype has only one observation. J is TRBJ2-1 and V is TRBV15; D not resolved. This CDR3 is built from 14 residues. The V gene lost 7 bases and the J gene lost 3 bases, with 13 bases spanning the gap. From germline, CDR1 is LNHNV and CDR2 YYDKDF (reference sequence). CDR3 in DNA: TGTGCCACCACCACCGACGAGAGCTACAATGAGCAGTTCTTC. Protein sequence: CATTTDESYNEQFF. Supplemented by reference TRBV15 and TRBJ2-1, the full variable domain reads DAMVIQNPRYQVTQFGKPVTLSCSQTLNHNVMYWYQQKSSQAPKLLFHYYDKDFNNEADTPDNFQSRRPNTSFCFLDIRSPGLGDTAMYLCATTTDESYNEQFFGPGTRLTVL.

This clonotype was seen only a few times. This chain links TRBV20-1 with TRBJ2-6; perhaps TRBD1 as D (5 bases). V was trimmed by 0 bases and J by 2 bases, leaving 8 bases between them. This CDR3 comprises 15 residues. The germline gives CDR1 DFQATT, CDR2 SNEGSKA (reference sequence). The CDR3 nucleotides read TGCAGTGCTAGAGACGCCAGGGCTGGGGCCAACGTCCTGACTTTC. It translates to CSARDARAGANVLTF.

This clonotype showed up just a few times. The chain combines TRBV15 with TRBJ1-3; a weak D match, TRBD1 (6 bases). Germline V gives CDR1 LNHNV, CDR2 YYDKDF (reference sequence). Trimming stripped 0 bases from V and 2 bases from J, with 14 bases between. The CDR3 has 17 amino acids. The CDR3 reads CATSRDHGGGPGNTIYF. The CDR3 DNA reads TGTGCCACCAGCAGAGATCATGGAGGGGGACCTGGAAACACCATATATTTT. Combining the CDR3 with reference TRBV15 and TRBJ1-3 gives the whole variable domain DAMVIQNPRYQVTQFGKPVTLSCSQTLNHNVMYWYQQKSSQAPKLLFHYYDKDFNNEADTPDNFQSRRPNTSFCFLDIRSPGLGDTAMYLCATSRDHGGGPGNTIYFGEGSWLTVV.

V usage is TRBV6-2 or TRBV6-3 and J usage is TRBJ1-2; D is uncertain. The germline gives CDR1 MNHEY, CDR2 SVGEGT. CDR3 length equals 13 residues. V was cut by 2 bases and J by 7 bases, with 11 bases left in between. The DNA for the CDR3 is TGTGCCAGCAGTTACCTACAGAGAGGTGGCTACACCTTC. It encodes CASSYLQRGGYTF.

This clonotype was recorded a few times. The chain employs TRBV7-8 and TRBJ1-3; D might be TRBD1 (6 bases). CDR1 SGHVS and CDR2 FQNEAQ come from the germline V gene. V lost 1 base to trimming and J lost 0 bases, with 13 bases between them. The CDR3 covers 17 residues. Written as DNA, the CDR3 is TGTGCCAGCAGCTTAGGGGGGGCAGGCGTCTCTGGAAACACCATATATTTT. It translates to CASSLGGAGVSGNTIYF.

The chain uses TRBV27 and TRBJ2-3, with a possible D match to TRBD2 (6 bases). The CDR3 consists of 14 residues. Germline V gene lookup returns CDR1 MNHEY and CDR2 SMNVEV (reference sequence). Trimming removed 5 bases from V and 6 bases from J, with 15 bases in between. The CDR3 DNA reads TGTGCCAGCAGTGTAAGAACGGGGGAGGATACGCAGTATTTT. This codes for CASSVRTGEDTQYF.

This chain links TRBV7-3 with TRBJ2-3; tentative D call: TRBD2 (6 bases). Germline CDR1 is SGHTA and CDR2 is FQGTGA. There are 14 residues in the CDR3. V was cut by 5 bases and J by 3 bases, with 12 bases left in between. The CDR3 sequence: CASSGGLSTDTQYF. The CDR3 DNA reads as TGTGCCAGCAGCGGCGGACTAAGTACAGATACGCAGTATTTT.

This clonotype turned up a few times. The chain combines TRBV5-1 with TRBJ1-6; 7 nucleotides line up with TRBD1. Trimming cost V 3 bases and J 10 bases; bases outside gene matches: 4. Germline lookup yields CDR1 SGHRS and CDR2 YFSETQ. The CDR3 covers 13 residues. This chain's CDR3 is CASSWDSRSPLHF. The CDR3 nucleotides read TGCGCCAGCAGCTGGGACAGTCGGTCACCCCTCCACTTT. The complete variable domain, with remaining parts taken from reference TRBV5-1 and TRBJ1-6, reads KAGVTQTPRYLIKTRGQQVTLSCSPISGHRSVSWYQQTPGQGLQFLFEYFSETQRNKGNFPGRFSGRQFSNSRSEMNVSTLELGDSALYLCASSWDSRSPLHFGNGTRLTVT.

This clonotype was counted a few times. No conserved phenylalanine or tryptophan is present at the end of the CDR3, so a read error is the likely explanation. V usage is TRBV20-1 and J usage is TRBJ1-2, with TRBD1 identical over 7 bases. The CDR3 spans 14 residues. V was clipped by 0 bases and J by 5 bases; unmatched bases: 6. The germline CDR1 and CDR2 sequences are DFQATT and SNEGSKA (reference sequence). This CDR3 is CSARDATGLYGYTL. The CDR3 nucleotides read TGCAGTGCTAGAGACGCGACAGGGCTATATGGCTACACCCTC.

The genes are TRBV5-6 and TRBJ1-1; TRBD1 might be the D (6 bases). Germline CDR1 reads SGHDT; CDR2 reads YYEEEE. The CDR3 is made up of 12 amino acids. V lost 4 bases and J lost 7, with 11 bases in between. DNA of the CDR3: TGTGCCAGCAGCCTCGACAGGCGTGAAGCTTTCTTT. The encoded protein is CASSLDRREAFF.

At least ten counts were recorded for this clonotype. This rearrangement joins TRBV7-2 to TRBJ1-5; D gene unclear. Germline CDR1 and CDR2: SGHTA and FQGNSA. V was trimmed by 0 bases and J by 5 bases, leaving 5 bases between them. This CDR3 has 13 amino acids. CDR3 in DNA: TGTGCCAGCAGCTTAGCTTGGGATCAGCCCCAGCATTTT. This sequence encodes CASSLAWDQPQHF.

The V gene is TRBV7-2, the J gene TRBJ2-5; D is ambiguous. Germline CDR1 reads SGHTA; CDR2 reads FQGNSA. The CDR3 consists of 14 residues. Trimming cost V 0 bases and J 7 bases, with 12 bases left between them. The CDR3 DNA reads as TGTGCCAGCAGCTTAGCCCAGGCCTCATCGACCCAGTACTTC. It is translated as CASSLAQASSTQYF.

This clonotype was seen more than once but under ten times. The chain's CDR3 is CSANLGNQETQYF. The CDR3 coding sequence is TGCAGTGCCAACCTAGGGAACCAAGAGACCCAGTACTTC. This chain joins TRBV20-1 and TRBJ2-5; unclear D gene. V was shortened by 6 bases and J by 0 bases, with 11 bases between the two germline ends. The CDR3 has 13 amino acids. CDR1 is DFQATT, CDR2 SNEGSKA, per germline (reference sequence).

This clonotype has just a few counts. The chain joins TRBV7-8 to TRBJ1-5; D perhaps matches TRBD1 (5 bases). This CDR3 has 13 amino acids. Germline assignment: CDR1 SGHVS and CDR2 FQNEAQ. V was trimmed by 1 base and J by 8 bases, leaving 9 bases between them. CDR3 DNA: TGTGCCAGCAGCTTAGTTCGGGACGAGCCCCAGCATTTT. This translates into CASSLVRDEPQHF. Filled out from reference TRBV7-8 and TRBJ1-5, the complete variable domain reads GAGVSQSPRYKVAKRGQDVALRCDPISGHVSLFWYQQALGQGPEFLTYFQNEAQLDKSGLPSDRFFAERPEGSVSTLKIQRTQQEDSAVYLCASSLVRDEPQHFGDGTRLSIL.

This clonotype was seen a few times. The chain carries TRBV11-2 and TRBJ2-7, with TRBD2 as a possible D gene (7 bases). The germline V gene has CDR1 SGHAT and CDR2 FQNNGV. The CDR3 consists of 19 residues. Trimming stripped 4 bases from V and 3 bases from J, with 28 bases between. CDR3 in DNA: TGTGCCAGCAGCTGGACTTTTTTGGGGGCCGGGGGGCCATTCTACGAGCAGTACTTC. This sequence encodes CASSWTFLGAGGPFYEQYF. The full variable domain, rest sourced from reference TRBV11-2 and TRBJ2-7, is EAGVAQSPRYKIIEKRQSVAFWCNPISGHATLYWYQQILGQGPKLLIQFQNNGVVDDSQLPKDRFSAERLKGVDSTLKIQPAKLEDSAVYLCASSWTFLGAGGPFYEQYFGPGTRLTVT.

This clonotype was seen more than once but under ten times. The chain has TRBV9 and TRBJ2-6, with D perhaps TRBD1 (6 bases). The germline CDR1 and CDR2 sequences are SGDLS and YYNGEE. This CDR3 has 16 residues. With 3 bases removed from V and 4 bases from J, the gap between germline ends came to 14 bases. The CDR3 protein is CASSDRAQWGANVLTF. The CDR3 coding sequence is TGTGCCAGCAGCGACAGGGCCCAATGGGGGGCCAACGTCCTGACTTTC.

The rearrangement uses TRBV20-1 and TRBJ1-1; maybe TRBD1 (5 bases). Germline V CDR1 and CDR2: DFQATT, SNEGSKA (reference sequence). This CDR3 spans 12 amino acids. Trimming took off 5 bases at V and 8 bases at J, with 15 bases between the two ends. The CDR3 reads CSARRGAGEAFF. The DNA for the CDR3 is TGCAGTGCTCGTCGAGGGGCAGGGGAAGCTTTCTTT.

Many counts were recorded for this clonotype. The chain is built from TRBV6-2 or TRBV6-3 and TRBJ2-5, with TRBD2 matching over 10 bases. The CDR3 covers 16 residues. V trimming: 6 bases; J trimming: 6 bases; junction bases outside the gene matches: 13. Germline V gives CDR1 MNHEY, CDR2 SVGEGT. The CDR3 coding sequence is TGTGCCAGCAGATCGACGAGCGGGGGGGCATTGAAGACCCAGTACTTC. It specifies CASRSTSGGALKTQYF.